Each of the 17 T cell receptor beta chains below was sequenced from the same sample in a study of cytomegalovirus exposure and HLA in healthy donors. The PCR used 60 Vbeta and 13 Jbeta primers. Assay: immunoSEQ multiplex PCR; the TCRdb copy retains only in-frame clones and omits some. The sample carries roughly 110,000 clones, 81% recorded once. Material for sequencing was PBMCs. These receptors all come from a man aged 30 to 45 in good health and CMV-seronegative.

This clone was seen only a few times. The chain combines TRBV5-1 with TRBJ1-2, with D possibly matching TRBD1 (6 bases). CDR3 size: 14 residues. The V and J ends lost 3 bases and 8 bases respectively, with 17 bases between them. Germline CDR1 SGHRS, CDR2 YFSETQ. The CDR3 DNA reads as TGCGCCAGCAGCTCATCACAGGGCCCCCGGGGCTACACCTTC. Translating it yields CASSSSQGPRGYTF.

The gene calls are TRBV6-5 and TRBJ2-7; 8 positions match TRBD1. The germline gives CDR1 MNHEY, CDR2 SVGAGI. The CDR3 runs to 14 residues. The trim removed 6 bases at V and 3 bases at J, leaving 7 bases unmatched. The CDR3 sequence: CASSPTGGSYEQYF. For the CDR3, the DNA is TGTGCCAGCAGCCCCACAGGGGGAAGCTACGAGCAGTACTTC.

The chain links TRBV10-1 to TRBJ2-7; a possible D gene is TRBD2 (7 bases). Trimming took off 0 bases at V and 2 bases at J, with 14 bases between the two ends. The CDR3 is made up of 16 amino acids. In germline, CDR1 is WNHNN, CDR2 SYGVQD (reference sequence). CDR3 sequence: CASSESSWGGPYEQYF. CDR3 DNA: TGCGCCAGCAGTGAGTCCAGTTGGGGGGGGCCCTACGAGCAGTACTTC.

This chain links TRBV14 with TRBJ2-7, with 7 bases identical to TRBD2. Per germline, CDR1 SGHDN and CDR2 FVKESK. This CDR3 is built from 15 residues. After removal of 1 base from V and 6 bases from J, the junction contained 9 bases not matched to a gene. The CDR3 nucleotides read TGTGCCAGCAGCCAAGCGGCTAGCGGCCGAAGCGAGCAGTACTTC. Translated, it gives CASSQAASGRSEQYF.

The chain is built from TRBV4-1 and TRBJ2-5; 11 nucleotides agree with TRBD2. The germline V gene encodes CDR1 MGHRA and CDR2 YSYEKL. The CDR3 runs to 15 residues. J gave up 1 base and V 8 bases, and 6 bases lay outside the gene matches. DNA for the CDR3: TGCGCCAGCGCCAGACTAGCGGGGATCCAAGAGACCCAGTACTTC. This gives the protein CASARLAGIQETQYF.

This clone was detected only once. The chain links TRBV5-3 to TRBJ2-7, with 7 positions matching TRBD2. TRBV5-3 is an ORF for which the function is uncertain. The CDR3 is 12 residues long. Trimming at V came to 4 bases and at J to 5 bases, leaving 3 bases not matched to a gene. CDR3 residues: CARSHRGDEQYF. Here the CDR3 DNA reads TGTGCCAGAAGCCACCGGGGGGACGAGCAGTACTTC.

The CDR3 sequence: CASSLPAGNTIYF. The CDR3 region has the DNA TGTGCCAGCAGCTTGCCCGCGGGGAACACCATATATTTT. The rearrangement joins TRBV5-4 to TRBJ1-3; D is unclear. The germline V gene encodes CDR1 SGHNT and CDR2 YYREEE (reference sequence). This CDR3 has 13 residues. V lost 1 base and J lost 7, with 9 bases in between.

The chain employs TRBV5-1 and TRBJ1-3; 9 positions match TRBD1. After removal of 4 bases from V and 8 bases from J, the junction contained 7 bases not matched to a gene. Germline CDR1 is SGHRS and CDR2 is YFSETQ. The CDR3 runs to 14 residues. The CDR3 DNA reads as TGCGCCAGCAGCAGGGGACAGGGCGCGGACACCATATATTTT. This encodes CASSRGQGADTIYF.

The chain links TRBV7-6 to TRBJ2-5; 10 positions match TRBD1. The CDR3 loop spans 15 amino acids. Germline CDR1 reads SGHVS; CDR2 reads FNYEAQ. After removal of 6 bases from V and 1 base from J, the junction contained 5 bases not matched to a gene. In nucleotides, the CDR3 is TGTGCCAGCAGTACCGGGACAGGGGTCCAAGAGACCCAGTACTTC. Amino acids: CASSTGTGVQETQYF.

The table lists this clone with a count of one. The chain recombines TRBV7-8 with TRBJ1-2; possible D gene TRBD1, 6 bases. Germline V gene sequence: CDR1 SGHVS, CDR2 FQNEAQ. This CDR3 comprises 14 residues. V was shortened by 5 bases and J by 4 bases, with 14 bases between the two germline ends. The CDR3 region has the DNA TGTGCCAGCAGCCCCCGACAGGTGGGCTATGGCTACACCTTC. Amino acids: CASSPRQVGYGYTF.

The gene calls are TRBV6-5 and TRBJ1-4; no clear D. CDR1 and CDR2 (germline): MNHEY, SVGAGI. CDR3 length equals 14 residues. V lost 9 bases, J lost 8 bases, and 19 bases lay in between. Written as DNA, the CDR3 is TGTGCCAGTGGAACGGAGGGTATAGGGGAAAAACTGTTTTTT. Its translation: CASGTEGIGEKLFF.

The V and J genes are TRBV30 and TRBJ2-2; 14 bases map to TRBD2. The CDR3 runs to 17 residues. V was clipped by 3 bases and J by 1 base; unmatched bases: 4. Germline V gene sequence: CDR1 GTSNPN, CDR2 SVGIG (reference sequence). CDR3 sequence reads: CAWRRTSGGRNTGELFF. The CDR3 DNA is TGTGCCTGGAGGAGGACTAGCGGGGGGCGGAACACCGGGGAGCTGTTTTTT.

The CDR3 bases are TGCAGCGTTGGCCAGACAGATACGCAGTATTTT. This encodes CSVGQTDTQYF. The rearrangement links TRBV29-1 to TRBJ2-3; no firm D call. The CDR3 is 11 amino acids. V lost 4 bases to trimming and J lost 3 bases, with 5 bases between them. Germline V lookup: CDR1 SQVTM, CDR2 ANQGSEA.

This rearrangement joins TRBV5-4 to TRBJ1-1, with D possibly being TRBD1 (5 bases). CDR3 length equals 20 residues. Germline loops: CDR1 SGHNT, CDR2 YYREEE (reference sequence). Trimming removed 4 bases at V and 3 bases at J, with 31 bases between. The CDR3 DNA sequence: TGTGCCAGCAGCCCCAGGGTATACACACCCGAACGCGACGCCCACACTGAAGCTTTCTTT. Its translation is CASSPRVYTPERDAHTEAFF. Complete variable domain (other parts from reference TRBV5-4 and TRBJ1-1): ETGVTQSPTHLIKTRGQQVTLRCSSQSGHNTVSWYQQALGQGPQFIFQYYREEENGRGNFPPRFSGLQFPNYSSELNVNALELDDSALYLCASSPRVYTPERDAHTEAFFGQGTRLTVV.

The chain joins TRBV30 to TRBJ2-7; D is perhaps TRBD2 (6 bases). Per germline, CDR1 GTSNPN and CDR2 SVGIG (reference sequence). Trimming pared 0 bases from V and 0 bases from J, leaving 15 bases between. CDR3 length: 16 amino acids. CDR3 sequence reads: CAWSVRGTYRSYEQYF. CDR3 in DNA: TGTGCCTGGAGTGTTCGCGGGACTTACCGCTCCTACGAGCAGTACTTC.

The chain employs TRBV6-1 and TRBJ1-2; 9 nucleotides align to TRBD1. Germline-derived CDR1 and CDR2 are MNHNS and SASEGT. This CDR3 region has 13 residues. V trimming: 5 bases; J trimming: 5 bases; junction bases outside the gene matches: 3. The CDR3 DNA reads TGTGCCAGCAGTTCCGGACAGGGGTATGGCTACACCTTC. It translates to CASSSGQGYGYTF.

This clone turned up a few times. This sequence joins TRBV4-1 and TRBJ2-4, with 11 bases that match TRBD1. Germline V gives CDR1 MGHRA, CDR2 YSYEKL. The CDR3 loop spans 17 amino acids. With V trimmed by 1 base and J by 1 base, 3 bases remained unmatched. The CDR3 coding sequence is TGCGCCAGCAGCCAAGGAGGACAGGGGGCGGCCAAAAACATTCAGTACTTC. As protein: CASSQGGQGAAKNIQYF.